Listed here are 4 T cell receptor beta chains from one sample, sequenced in a study of cytomegalovirus exposure and HLA in healthy donors. It was with 60 Vbeta and 13 Jbeta primers that the PCR ran. This table comes from immunoSEQ multiplex PCR, and its TCRdb copy is limited to in-frame clones, with some not included. The top ten clones hold 6.5% to 7% of a sample with about 68,000 clones, approximately 80% of them seen once. The specimen was PBMCs. The receptors stem from a human donor in good health.

The rearrangement joins TRBV5-6 to TRBJ2-1; 9 bases agree with TRBD1. J was trimmed by 0 bases and V by 4 bases; bases with no gene match: 14. The CDR3 covers 19 residues. Germline CDR1 SGHDT, CDR2 YYEEEE. The CDR3 DNA follows: TGTGCCAGCAGCGTGGGACAGGGATATGGAGGAGGCTCCTACAATGAGCAGTTCTTC. As protein: CASSVGQGYGGGSYNEQFF.

A word on this clone: This sample includes further DNA sequences coding for the same CDR3. The chain carries TRBV6-5 and TRBJ1-5; the D is unclear. Per germline, CDR1 MNHEY and CDR2 SVGAGI. The V gene lost 8 bases and the J gene lost 1 base, with 12 bases spanning the gap. This CDR3 has 14 amino acids. The CDR3: CASSSGGSNQPQHF. The DNA of the CDR3 is TGTGCCAGCTCAAGCGGTGGGAGCAATCAGCCCCAGCATTTT.

This chain uses TRBV10-3 with TRBJ1-2, with a possible D match to TRBD1 (6 bases). Germline V CDR1 and CDR2: ENHRY, SYGVKD. The CDR3 spans 15 residues. The ends were cut back, 0 bases at V and 0 bases at J, with 8 bases in the middle. The CDR3 region is CAISESTGTNYGYTF. The DNA of the CDR3 is TGTGCCATCAGTGAGTCTACAGGGACTAACTATGGCTACACCTTC.

The rearrangement uses TRBV28 and TRBJ1-1; D is unclear. This CDR3 has 14 amino acids. The germline V gene encodes CDR1 MDHEN and CDR2 SYDVKM. V dropped 6 bases and J dropped 0 bases, with 11 bases sitting between them. CDR3 region: CASSAGRLNTEAFF. DNA of the CDR3: TGTGCCAGCAGCGCCGGGAGATTGAACACTGAAGCTTTCTTT.